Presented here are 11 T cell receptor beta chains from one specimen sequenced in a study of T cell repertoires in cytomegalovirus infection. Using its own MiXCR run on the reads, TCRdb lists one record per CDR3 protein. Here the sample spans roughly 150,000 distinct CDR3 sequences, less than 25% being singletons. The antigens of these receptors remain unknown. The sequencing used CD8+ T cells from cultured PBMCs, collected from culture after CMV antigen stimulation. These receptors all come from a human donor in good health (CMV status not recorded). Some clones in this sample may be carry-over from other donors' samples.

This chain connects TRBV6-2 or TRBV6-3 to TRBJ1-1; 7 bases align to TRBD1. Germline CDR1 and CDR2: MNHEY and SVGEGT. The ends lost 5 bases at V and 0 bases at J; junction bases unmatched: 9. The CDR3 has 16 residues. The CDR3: CASSPRPTGMNTEAFF. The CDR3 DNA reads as TGTGCCAGCAGTCCACGACCGACAGGGATGAACACTGAAGCTTTCTTT.

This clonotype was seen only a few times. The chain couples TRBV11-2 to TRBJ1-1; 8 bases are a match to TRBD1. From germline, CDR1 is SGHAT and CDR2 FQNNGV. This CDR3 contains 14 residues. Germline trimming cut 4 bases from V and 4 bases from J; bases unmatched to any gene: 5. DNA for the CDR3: TGTGCCAGCAGCTATCAGGGGGCATCCACTGAAGCTTTCTTT. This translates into CASSYQGASTEAFF.

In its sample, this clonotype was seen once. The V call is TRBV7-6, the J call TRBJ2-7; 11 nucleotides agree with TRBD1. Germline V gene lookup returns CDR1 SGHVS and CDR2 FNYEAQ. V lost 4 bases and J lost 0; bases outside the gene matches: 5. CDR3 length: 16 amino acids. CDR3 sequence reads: CASSYGQGATSYEQYF. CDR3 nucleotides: TGTGCCAGCAGCTACGGACAGGGGGCGACCTCCTACGAGCAGTACTTC.

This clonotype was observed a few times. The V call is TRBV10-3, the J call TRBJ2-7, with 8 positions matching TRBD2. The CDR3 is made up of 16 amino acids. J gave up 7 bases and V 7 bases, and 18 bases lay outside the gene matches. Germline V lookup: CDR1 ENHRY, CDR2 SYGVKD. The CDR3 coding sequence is TGTGCCATCAAGATAGCGGGGACTAGTCGTTCTCGGGAGCAGTACTTC. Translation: CAIKIAGTSRSREQYF.

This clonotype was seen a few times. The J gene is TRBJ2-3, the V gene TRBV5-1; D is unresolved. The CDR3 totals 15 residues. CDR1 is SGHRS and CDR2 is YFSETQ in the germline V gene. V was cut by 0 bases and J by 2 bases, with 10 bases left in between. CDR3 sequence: CASSLENRITDTQYF. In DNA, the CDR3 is TGCGCCAGCAGCTTGGAAAATCGGATCACAGATACGCAGTATTTT.

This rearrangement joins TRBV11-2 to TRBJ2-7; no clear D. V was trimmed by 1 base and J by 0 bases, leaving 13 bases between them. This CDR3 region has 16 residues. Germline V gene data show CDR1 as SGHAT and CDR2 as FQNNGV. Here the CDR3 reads CASSLGGDRASYEQYF. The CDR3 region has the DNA TGTGCCAGCAGCTTAGGAGGAGACCGCGCCTCCTACGAGCAGTACTTC.

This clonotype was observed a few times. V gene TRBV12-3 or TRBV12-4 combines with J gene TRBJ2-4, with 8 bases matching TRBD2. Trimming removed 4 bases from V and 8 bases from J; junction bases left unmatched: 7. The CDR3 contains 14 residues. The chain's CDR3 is CASSSGGFIDIQYF. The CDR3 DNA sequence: TGTGCCAGCAGTTCGGGAGGGTTCATTGACATTCAGTACTTC.

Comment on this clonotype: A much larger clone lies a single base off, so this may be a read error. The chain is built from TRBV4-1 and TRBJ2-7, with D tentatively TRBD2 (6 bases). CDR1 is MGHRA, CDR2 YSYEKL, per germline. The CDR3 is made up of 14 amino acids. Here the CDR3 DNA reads TGCGCCAACAGCCTCCGGGGGAAGGCCTACGAGCAGTACTTC. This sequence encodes CANSLRGKAYEQYF.

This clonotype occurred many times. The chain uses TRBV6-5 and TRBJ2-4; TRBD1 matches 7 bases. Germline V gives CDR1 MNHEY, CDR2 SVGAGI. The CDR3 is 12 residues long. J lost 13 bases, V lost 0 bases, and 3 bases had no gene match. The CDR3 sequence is CASSYSGTEQYF. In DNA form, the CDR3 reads TGTGCCAGCAGTTACTCGGGGACAGAGCAGTACTTC.

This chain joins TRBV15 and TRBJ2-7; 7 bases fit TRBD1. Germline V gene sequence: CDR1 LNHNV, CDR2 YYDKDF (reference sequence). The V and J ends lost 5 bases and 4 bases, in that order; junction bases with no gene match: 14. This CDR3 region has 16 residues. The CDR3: CATSRGNRQGRYEQYF. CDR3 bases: TGTGCCACCAGCCGAGGGAACCGACAGGGCCGGTACGAGCAGTACTTC.

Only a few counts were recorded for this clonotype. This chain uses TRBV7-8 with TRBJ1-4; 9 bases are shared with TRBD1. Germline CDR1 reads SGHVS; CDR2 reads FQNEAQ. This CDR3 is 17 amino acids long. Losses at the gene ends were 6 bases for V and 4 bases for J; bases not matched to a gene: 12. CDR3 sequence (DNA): TGTGCCAGCAGTTCCATAGGGGACAGGGAGTTTAATGAAAAACTGTTTTTT. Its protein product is CASSSIGDREFNEKLFF.